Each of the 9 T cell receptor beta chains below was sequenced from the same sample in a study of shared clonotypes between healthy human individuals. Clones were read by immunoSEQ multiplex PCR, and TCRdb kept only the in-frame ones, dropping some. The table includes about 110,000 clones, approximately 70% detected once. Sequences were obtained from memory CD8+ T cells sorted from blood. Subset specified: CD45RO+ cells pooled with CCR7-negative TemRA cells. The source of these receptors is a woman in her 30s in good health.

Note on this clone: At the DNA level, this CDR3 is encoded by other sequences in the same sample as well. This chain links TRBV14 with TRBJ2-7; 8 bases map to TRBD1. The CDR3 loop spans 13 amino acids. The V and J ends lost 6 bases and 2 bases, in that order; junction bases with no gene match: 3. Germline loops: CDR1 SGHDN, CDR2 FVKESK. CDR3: CASRLQGAYEQYF. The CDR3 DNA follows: TGTGCCAGCAGACTACAGGGGGCCTACGAGCAGTACTTC.

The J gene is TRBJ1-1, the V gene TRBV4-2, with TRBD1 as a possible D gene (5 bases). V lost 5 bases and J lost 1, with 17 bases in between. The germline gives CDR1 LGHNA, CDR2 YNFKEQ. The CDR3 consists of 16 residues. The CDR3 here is CASSEGLLGWNTEAFF. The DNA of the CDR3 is TGTGCCAGCAGCGAGGGACTCTTGGGTTGGAACACTGAAGCTTTCTTT.

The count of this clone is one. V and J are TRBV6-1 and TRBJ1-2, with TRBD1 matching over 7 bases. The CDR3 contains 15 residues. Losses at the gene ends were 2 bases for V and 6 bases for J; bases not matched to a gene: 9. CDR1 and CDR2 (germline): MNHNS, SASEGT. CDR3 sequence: CASSEIAGTANGYTF. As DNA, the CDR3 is TGTGCCAGCAGTGAAATTGCCGGGACAGCTAATGGCTACACCTTC.

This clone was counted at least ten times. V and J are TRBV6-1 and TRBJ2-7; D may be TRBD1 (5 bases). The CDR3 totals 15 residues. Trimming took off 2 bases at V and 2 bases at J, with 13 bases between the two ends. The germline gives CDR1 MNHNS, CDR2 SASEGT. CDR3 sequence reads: CASSENQGPPYEQYF. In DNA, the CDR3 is TGTGCCAGCAGTGAAAACCAGGGCCCCCCCTACGAGCAGTACTTC.

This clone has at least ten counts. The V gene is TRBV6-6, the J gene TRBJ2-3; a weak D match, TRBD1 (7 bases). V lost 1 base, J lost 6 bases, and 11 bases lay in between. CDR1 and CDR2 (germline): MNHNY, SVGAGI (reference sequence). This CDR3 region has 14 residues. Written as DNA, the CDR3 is TGTGCCAGCAGTTACTGGCAGGGGGGCGATACGCAGTATTTT. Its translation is CASSYWQGGDTQYF.

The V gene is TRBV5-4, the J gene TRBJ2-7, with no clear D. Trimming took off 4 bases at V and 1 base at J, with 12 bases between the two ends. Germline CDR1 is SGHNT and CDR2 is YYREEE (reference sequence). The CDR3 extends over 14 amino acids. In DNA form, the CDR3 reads TGTGCCAGCAGCCAAGGCAGTCAATCCTACGAGCAGTACTTC. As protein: CASSQGSQSYEQYF.

In DNA, the CDR3 is TGTGCCAGCAGCTTAGGAGGCGGGGGGGCTCCCTACGAGCAGTACTTC. Translated: CASSLGGGGAPYEQYF. The V gene is TRBV11-2, the J gene TRBJ2-7; 9 bases align to TRBD2. Germline CDR1 reads SGHAT; CDR2 reads FQNNGV. V dropped 1 base and J dropped 2; count of bases not matched to a gene: 6. The CDR3 sequence is 16 residues long.

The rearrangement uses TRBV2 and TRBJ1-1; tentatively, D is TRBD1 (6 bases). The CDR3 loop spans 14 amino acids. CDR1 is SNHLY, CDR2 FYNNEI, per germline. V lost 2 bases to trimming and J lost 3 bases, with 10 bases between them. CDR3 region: CASSEWGAYTEAFF. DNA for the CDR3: TGTGCCAGCAGTGAATGGGGGGCTTACACTGAAGCTTTCTTT.

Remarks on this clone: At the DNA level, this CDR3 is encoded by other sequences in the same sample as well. The CDR3 sequence: CASSTGLDEQFF. Here the CDR3 DNA reads TGTGCCAGTAGTACTGGCCTCGATGAGCAGTTCTTC. The chain recombines TRBV19 with TRBJ2-1; no firm D call. The germline gives CDR1 LNHDA, CDR2 SQIVND (reference sequence). This CDR3 comprises 12 residues. V was clipped by 4 bases and J by 8 bases, with 9 bases between them.